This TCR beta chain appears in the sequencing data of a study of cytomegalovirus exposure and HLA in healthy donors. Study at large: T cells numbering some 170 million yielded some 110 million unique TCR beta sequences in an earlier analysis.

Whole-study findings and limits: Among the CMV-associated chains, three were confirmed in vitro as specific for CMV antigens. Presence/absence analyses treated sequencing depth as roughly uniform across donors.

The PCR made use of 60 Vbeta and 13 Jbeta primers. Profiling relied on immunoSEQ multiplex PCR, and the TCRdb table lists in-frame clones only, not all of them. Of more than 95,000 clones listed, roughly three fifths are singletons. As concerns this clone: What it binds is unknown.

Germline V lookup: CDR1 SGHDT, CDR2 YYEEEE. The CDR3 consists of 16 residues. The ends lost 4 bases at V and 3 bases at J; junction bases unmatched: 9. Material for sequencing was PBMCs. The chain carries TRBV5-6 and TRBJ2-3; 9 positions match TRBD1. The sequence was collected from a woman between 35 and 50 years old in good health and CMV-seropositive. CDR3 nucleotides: TGTGCCAGCAGCGTCAGGACAGGGGATGGAACAGATACGCAGTATTTT. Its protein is CASSVRTGDGTDTQYF.